This entry lists 17 T cell receptor beta chains sequenced from one sample in a study of T cell responses to AZD1222 COVID-19 vaccine. The method was immunoSEQ multiplex PCR; TCRdb's version includes in-frame clones alone and lacks a portion of them. The sample holds about 110,000 clones, 90% to 95% seen once. The sample was peripheral blood, taken on day 0 of AZD1222 vaccination. The receptors originated from an adult in good health.

This clone is medium-sized in the sample. V gene TRBV7-9 combines with J gene TRBJ1-2; no clear D gene. The V gene's germline CDR1 is SEHNR and CDR2 FQNEAQ (reference sequence). The germline V and J ends were trimmed by 1 base and 4 bases, with 13 bases remaining between them. The CDR3 runs to 15 residues. DNA of the CDR3: TGTGCCAGCAGCTTAGACCCTGGGTTAAGCTATGGCTACACCTTC. Translation: CASSLDPGLSYGYTF.

As concerns this clone: Distinct nucleotide sequences in the sample also encode this CDR3. This chain connects TRBV7-9 to TRBJ1-1; D call uncertain. The CDR3 sequence is 11 residues long. Deletions cut 3 bases from V and 5 bases from J, with 4 bases between. The germline CDR1 and CDR2 sequences are SEHNR and FQNEAQ (reference sequence). CDR3: CASSFGTEAFF. For the CDR3, the DNA is TGTGCCAGCAGCTTCGGAACTGAAGCTTTCTTT.

Remarks on this clone: The same CDR3 is also encoded by other DNA sequences in this sample. The V call is TRBV19, the J call TRBJ1-1; D unclear. Trimming stripped 2 bases from V and 1 base from J, with 5 bases between. Per the germline V gene, CDR1 is LNHDA and CDR2 is SQIVND (reference sequence). CDR3 length: 13 residues. The DNA for the CDR3 is TGTGCCAGTAGTATATCAGGGAACACTGAAGCTTTCTTT. It codes for CASSISGNTEAFF.

The chain has TRBV11-3 and TRBJ2-7, with D unclear. V was pared by 1 base and J by 4 bases, with 11 bases between. The germline gives CDR1 SGHNT, CDR2 YENEEA. The CDR3 extends over 14 amino acids. The CDR3 loop reads CASSLVATSYEQYF. CDR3 in DNA: TGTGCCAGCAGCTTAGTTGCCACGTCTTACGAGCAGTACTTC.

This chain uses TRBV5-1 with TRBJ1-2, with D maybe TRBD1 (5 bases). This CDR3 contains 14 residues. Germline CDR1 SGHRS, CDR2 YFSETQ. Trimming removed 4 bases at V and 3 bases at J, with 13 bases between. CDR3 in amino acids: CASSHKTGDYGYTF. Written as DNA, the CDR3 is TGCGCCAGCAGCCATAAAACAGGAGACTATGGCTACACCTTC.

The chain joins TRBV19 to TRBJ1-2, with TRBD1 identical over 7 bases. In germline, CDR1 is LNHDA, CDR2 SQIVND (reference sequence). The V and J ends lost 5 bases and 3 bases, in that order; junction bases with no gene match: 9. The CDR3 has 15 residues. The CDR3 spells CASSPGDRVYYGYTF. The DNA of the CDR3 is TGTGCCAGTAGTCCCGGCGACAGGGTCTACTATGGCTACACCTTC.

V usage is TRBV9 and J usage is TRBJ1-3; D not resolved. Germline CDR1 reads SGDLS; CDR2 reads YYNGEE. Trimming pared 2 bases from V and 4 bases from J, leaving 13 bases between. This CDR3 has 15 amino acids. CDR3 amino acids: CASSVSGNGGNTIYF. CDR3 nucleotide sequence: TGTGCCAGCAGCGTGTCAGGCAACGGGGGAAACACCATATATTTT.

CDR3 sequence reads: CASSQGPAYEQYF. CDR3 nucleotide sequence: TGTGCCAGTAGTCAGGGGCCGGCGTACGAGCAGTACTTC. The chain combines TRBV19 with TRBJ2-7; D perhaps matches TRBD1 (6 bases). The CDR3 is 13 residues long. Trimming removed 5 bases at V and 4 bases at J, with 12 bases between. Germline V gene data show CDR1 as LNHDA and CDR2 as SQIVND (reference sequence).

The CDR3 reads CASSLQGTSGEKLFF. As DNA, the CDR3 is TGTGCCAGCAGTTTACAGGGAACCTCCGGAGAAAAACTGTTTTTT. The rearrangement uses TRBV2 and TRBJ1-4, with D possibly being TRBD1 (6 bases). V was pared by 5 bases and J by 8 bases, with 18 bases between. In germline, CDR1 is SNHLY, CDR2 FYNNEI. The CDR3 runs to 15 residues. Variable domain in full (rest from reference TRBV2 and TRBJ1-4): EPEVTQTPSHQVTQMGQEVILRCVPISNHLYFYWYRQILGQKVEFLVSFYNNEISEKSEIFDDQFSVERPDGSNFTLKIRSTKLEDSAMYFCASSLQGTSGEKLFFGSGTQLSVL.

The V gene is TRBV5-1, the J gene TRBJ1-5, with D perhaps TRBD1 (5 bases). Germline CDR1 is SGHRS and CDR2 is YFSETQ. Trimming left V 0 bases short and J 3 bases short, with 10 bases between. CDR3 size: 15 residues. The CDR3, as DNA: TGCGCCAGCAGCTTGGCTGGGGACGACAATCAGCCCCAGCATTTT. Its translation is CASSLAGDDNQPQHF.

The chain joins TRBV28 to TRBJ1-1; D gene unclear. Trimming left V 5 bases short and J 1 base short, with 11 bases between. The CDR3 is 14 residues long. In germline, CDR1 is MDHEN, CDR2 SYDVKM. The CDR3 region is CASSPGLTNTEAFF. The CDR3 coding sequence is TGTGCCAGCAGTCCCGGACTTACGAACACTGAAGCTTTCTTT.

The chain is built from TRBV29-1 and TRBJ2-3; D not certain. V lost 4 bases and J 2 bases, leaving 13 bases between the germline ends. The CDR3 runs to 14 residues. Germline CDR1 is SQVTM and CDR2 is ANQGSEA. The CDR3 DNA reads TGCAGCGTTGCGGTCAAGGGCCACACAGATACGCAGTATTTT. Translating it yields CSVAVKGHTDTQYF.

This rearrangement joins TRBV5-1 to TRBJ1-1, with 7 bases aligning to TRBD1. From germline, CDR1 is SGHRS and CDR2 YFSETQ. The length of the CDR3 is 16 residues. V shed 1 base and J 10 bases; nucleotides not matched to a gene: 16. CDR3 coding DNA: TGCGCCAGCAGCTTGACAGGGTCTTACCGTCAGGGGGGAGCTTTCTTT. Its protein product is CASSLTGSYRQGGAFF.

V is TRBV7-9 and J is TRBJ1-2; 7 bases line up with TRBD1. After removal of 6 bases from V and 6 bases from J, the junction contained 13 bases not matched to a gene. The CDR3 has 15 residues. Per the germline V gene, CDR1 is SEHNR and CDR2 is FQNEAQ (reference sequence). The CDR3 nucleotides read TGTGCCAGCAGGATATTGAACCGGGACAGAGATGGCTACACCTTC. This sequence encodes CASRILNRDRDGYTF.

The genes are TRBV5-6 and TRBJ1-1; no clear D gene. Trimming took off 0 bases at V and 1 base at J, with 10 bases between the two ends. CDR1 is SGHDT and CDR2 is YYEEEE in the germline V gene. The CDR3 has 15 amino acids. The CDR3 DNA reads TGTGCCAGCAGCTTGGGTCAGTACCCGAACACTGAAGCTTTCTTT. It codes for CASSLGQYPNTEAFF.

This chain uses TRBV14 with TRBJ2-7, with D possibly being TRBD2 (6 bases). The ends were cut back, 1 base at V and 3 bases at J, with 10 bases in the middle. The CDR3 extends over 14 amino acids. Germline CDR1 reads SGHDN; CDR2 reads FVKESK. CDR3 residues: CASSQVGGHYEQYF. The CDR3, as DNA: TGTGCCAGCAGCCAAGTTGGAGGGCACTACGAGCAGTACTTC.

J is TRBJ1-2 and V is TRBV28, with D hard to call. V shed 2 bases and J shed 4 bases, with 11 bases lying between them. The CDR3 totals 14 residues. The germline CDR1 and CDR2 sequences are MDHEN and SYDVKM. The CDR3 sequence is CASSLGWGTYGYTF. The CDR3 nucleotides are TGTGCCAGCAGTTTAGGTTGGGGTACCTATGGCTACACCTTC.